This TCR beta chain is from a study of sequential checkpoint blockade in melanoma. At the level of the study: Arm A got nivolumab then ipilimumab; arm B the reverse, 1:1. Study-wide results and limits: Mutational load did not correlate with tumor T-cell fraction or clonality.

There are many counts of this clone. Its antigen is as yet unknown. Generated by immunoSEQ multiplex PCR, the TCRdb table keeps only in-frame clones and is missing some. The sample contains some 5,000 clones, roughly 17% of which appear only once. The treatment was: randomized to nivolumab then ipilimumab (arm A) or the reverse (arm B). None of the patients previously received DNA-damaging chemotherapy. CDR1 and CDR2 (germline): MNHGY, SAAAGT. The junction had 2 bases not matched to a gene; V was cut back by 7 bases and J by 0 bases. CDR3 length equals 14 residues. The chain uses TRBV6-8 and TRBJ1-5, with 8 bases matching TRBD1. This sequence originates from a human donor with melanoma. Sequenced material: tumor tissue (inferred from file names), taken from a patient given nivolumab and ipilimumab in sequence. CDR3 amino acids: CASTDRDSNQPQHF. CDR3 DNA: TGTGCCAGCACGGACAGGGATAGCAATCAGCCCCAGCATTTT.